Shown below are 11 T cell receptor beta chains from a single sample sequenced in a study of T-cell reconstitution after alpha-beta-depleted transplantation in children. Preparation of the TCRbeta library used unique molecular identifiers. TCRdb reprocessed the PCR reads with MiXCR, giving one entry per CDR3 protein. The sample includes roughly 500,000 distinct CDR3 sequences, about 33% of them seen just once. The sample here was PBMCs from the stem cell graft donor, taken from the stem cell graft. Receptors originate from a human donor who donated a stem cell graft to a child with aplastic anemia.

This chain uses TRBV5-1 with TRBJ1-2, with 10 positions matching TRBD1. Germline-derived CDR1 and CDR2 are SGHRS and YFSETQ. J gave up 2 bases and V 3 bases, and 13 bases lay outside the gene matches. The CDR3 is made up of 18 amino acids. CDR3 amino acids: CASSYDPGQGTLNYGYTF. The CDR3 DNA reads TGCGCCAGCAGCTATGATCCGGGACAGGGGACGTTAAACTATGGCTACACCTTC.

The chain carries TRBV10-1 and TRBJ2-3; 7 bases match TRBD2. Per the germline V gene, CDR1 is WNHNN and CDR2 is SYGVQD (reference sequence). The trim removed 3 bases at V and 2 bases at J, leaving 14 bases unmatched. The CDR3 has 18 amino acids. CDR3 sequence reads: CASSDPSPRGSLTDTQYF. CDR3 bases: TGCGCCAGCAGTGATCCCTCCCCACGCGGGAGCCTCACAGATACGCAGTATTTT.

The chain recombines TRBV19 with TRBJ2-3; the D gene is possibly TRBD1 (6 bases). This CDR3 spans 14 amino acids. The V gene's germline CDR1 is LNHDA and CDR2 SQIVND (reference sequence). The V end lost 10 bases, the J end lost 1 base, and 15 bases lay between the germline ends. In DNA, the CDR3 is TGTGCCACGGAACAGGGAACCCGCACAGATACGCAGTATTTT. Translation: CATEQGTRTDTQYF.

The chain has TRBV5-5 and TRBJ2-1; TRBD1 matches 9 bases. This CDR3 has 15 residues. V lost 0 bases, J lost 9 bases, and 7 bases stayed unmatched. Looked up from germline, CDR1 is SGHKS and CDR2 is YYEKEE (reference sequence). CDR3 nucleotide sequence: TGTGCCAGCAGCTTGGATGGACAGGGGAGAAGTGAGCAGTTCTTC. The encoded protein is CASSLDGQGRSEQFF.

Worth noting for this clonotype: With a much larger clone just one base away, this may be a read error. This chain connects TRBV5-1 to TRBJ2-7; 12 bases are a match to TRBD2. The germline CDR1 and CDR2 sequences are SGHRS and YFSETQ. This CDR3 region has 14 residues. Trimming cost V 7 bases and J 6 bases; bases outside gene matches: 8. DNA for the CDR3: TGCGCCAGCGGGCTAGCGGGAGGGCACAGCGAGCAGTACTTC. Translation gives CASGLAGGHSEQYF.

The J gene is TRBJ2-1, the V gene TRBV7-3; D remains ambiguous. The CDR3 extends over 12 amino acids. Germline V CDR1 and CDR2: SGHTA, FQGTGA. Trimming shortened V by 3 bases and J by 4 bases, and 4 bases separated the two germline ends. CDR3 in amino acids: CASSLPYNEQFF. CDR3 bases: TGTGCCAGCAGCTTGCCGTACAATGAGCAGTTCTTC.

The table lists this clonotype with a few counts. This chain uses TRBV12-3 or TRBV12-4 with TRBJ2-5; no definite D call. V lost 6 bases and J 4 bases, leaving 12 bases between the germline ends. The CDR3 has 13 residues. The CDR3 sequence is CASSLMSGETQYF. Written as DNA, the CDR3 is TGTGCCAGCAGCCTTATGTCGGGAGAGACCCAGTACTTC.

In its sample, this clonotype was seen once. V is TRBV5-1 and J is TRBJ2-2; D may be TRBD1 (5 bases). The CDR3 has 16 amino acids. V was clipped by 3 bases and J by 0 bases, with 12 bases between them. CDR1 and CDR2 (germline): SGHRS, YFSETQ. CDR3 residues: CASSSLTGPNTGELFF. The DNA of the CDR3 is TGCGCCAGCAGCTCCCTCACAGGTCCGAACACCGGGGAGCTGTTTTTT.

The genes are TRBV4-1 and TRBJ2-1; 9 nucleotides line up with TRBD1. From germline, CDR1 is MGHRA and CDR2 YSYEKL. CDR3 length: 15 amino acids. With V trimmed by 1 base and J by 4 bases, 2 bases remained unmatched. The CDR3 DNA is TGCGCCAGCAGCCAAGCGGGACAGGGATACAATGAGCAGTTCTTC. This gives the protein CASSQAGQGYNEQFF.

This clonotype was counted a few times. This rearrangement joins TRBV29-1 to TRBJ1-1; D unclear. Trimming left V 7 bases short and J 0 bases short, with 15 bases between. There are 14 residues in the CDR3. Germline CDR1 SQVTM, CDR2 ANQGSEA. For the CDR3, the DNA is TGCAGCGGTCAGGACTCCGGGCTGAACACTGAAGCTTTCTTT. It codes for CSGQDSGLNTEAFF.

This clonotype showed up just a few times. This chain links TRBV20-1 with TRBJ2-6; 9 bases fit TRBD1. Germline V gene sequence: CDR1 DFQATT, CDR2 SNEGSKA (reference sequence). Germline trimming cut 7 bases from V and 1 base from J; bases unmatched to any gene: 11. The CDR3 is 17 amino acids. CDR3 sequence (DNA): TGCAGTGTACCGGGACAGGGTGTTTTTTCTGGGGCCAACGTCCTGACTTTC. Its protein is CSVPGQGVFSGANVLTF.